This T cell receptor (beta chain) emerged from a study of shared clonotypes between healthy human individuals (dated by TCRdb to 2018 to 2020). General notes on the study: Three men and two women, aged 18 to 49 years, made up the cohort. For each donor, CD4 naive and CD4 memory were each given three plates, CD8 naive was given two plates, and CD8 memory was given one plate. Libraries were prepared and TCR repertoires were sequenced by different laboratories using diverse techniques, in order to increase sequencing depth and limit assay-specific biases. Blood TCR repertoires of a handful of healthy adults were deeply sequenced to estimate repertoire size and the extent of clonotype sharing between individuals. Between about 0.8 and 9 billion PBMCs per donor were obtained by leukapheresis. The investigation overall reported the following: Only blood was sampled, and tissue TCR repertoires likely differ from those in blood. Incomplete sequencing was indicated by rarefaction of sorted-subset datasets, despite the large sequencing depth. Sharing across a few donors was observed for approximately 5% of naive CD4, 3% to 3.5% of naive CD8, about 2.3% of memory CD4, and around 0.4% of memory CD8 clonotypes. Naive subsets generally had larger estimated clonotype richness than memory subsets did. Pairwise subsampling led to the expectation that sequencing depth would affect the degree of clonotype sharing among donors. Clonotypes shared by all four sorted-subset donors showed higher generation probabilities than non-shared clonotypes. Because the study included a small number of donors, the genetic and exposure-history diversity represented was limited.

V gives up 7 bases and J gives up 1 base, and the segment between their germline ends measures 11 bases. CDR1 and CDR2 (LNHDA, SQIVND) derive from the germline V gene (reference sequence). Measured from the cysteine to the phenylalanine, the CDR3 is 14 residues long. The kept DNA is CDR3 alone, 42 bases in frame from the first base. Healthy HIV-negative adults with no recently reported acute infections or vaccinations were included as donors. All donors were Caucasian adults living in Nashville, Tennessee, USA. CD4+ T cells were enriched through magnetic negative selection, after which naive cells were positively selected on CD45RA and the remaining negative fraction served as the memory subset. Blood was collected by leukapheresis, and PBMCs were isolated by Ficoll-Histopaque density gradient centrifugation and then cryopreserved in liquid nitrogen vapor phase. Analytical flow cytometry was used to check the purity and quantity of every magnetically sorted T cell population. Each sorted fraction had its genomic DNA isolated and then quantified by UV absorbance on a Nanodrop 2000c.

Using the deep immunoSEQ assay, multiplex PCR amplified TCR CDR3 regions from genomic DNA. Extracted genomic DNA from each cell subset was distributed evenly across all wells of several immunoSEQ 96-well plates, and each plate was treated as a replicate. For sorted subsets, each replicate PCR was loaded with 200 to 250 ng genomic DNA, equivalent to 25,000 to 30,000 T cell genomes. The purified libraries were quantified using a Qubit 3.0 fluorometer, sized with a Bioanalyzer 2100, and then quantified again using the KAPA Library Quantification kit. Every immunoSEQ 96-well plate was sequenced on a dedicated single-read 150-cycle Illumina NextSeq 550 flow cell. The authors processed their data as follows. The immunoSEQ output contained only junctional sequences without quality scores, so filtering could not match that applied to full-length reads. Sequences were annotated with PyIR, a Python wrapper for IgBLAST v1.9, using IMGT germline references to assign V/J genes and CDR3. Reads were filtered out if the reads had weak V/J assignments (E-value above 1e-6), no CDR3, stop codons, out-of-frame junctions, or ambiguous translated residues. V3J clonotypes were defined as sequences sharing the same inferred V gene, J gene, and CDR3 amino acid sequence. To compute the percentage overlap between repertoires, the number of shared unique clonotypes was divided by the size of the smaller repertoire. Repertoire richness was assessed with RTK rarefaction, the Chao1 estimator, and Recon v2.1 estimates of unobserved clonotypes. OLGA was used to compute generation probabilities for all TCRbeta clonotypes that the gDNA method yielded from a handful of donors. The table comes from immuneACCESS by way of TCRdb, which keeps in-frame sequences with V and J called. Part of the clones is missing from these tables; in studies checked, under half for an unresolved V gene and the rest for unknown reasons. V and J calls plus clone size are reproduced from that table; the DNA served to infer D and trimming. The sample table holds 550,000 to 850,000 clones, of which around 67% were seen once. The biggest ten clones account for roughly 1.7% of the sample.

A remark on this clone: Its antigen remains unidentified. Base qualities are not recorded, but no much larger clone differs from it by a single base.

The specimen was memory CD4+ T cells sorted from blood. Taken with the paper, the label for cell subset or site translates to: CD45RA-negative fraction. The sequence was collected from a woman younger than 45 in good health. The chain uses TRBV19 and TRBJ1-5, with the D gene uncertain. The sequence in DNA is TGTGCCAGTATCGATCAGGCAAGCAATCAGCCCCAGCATTTT. Translated, this gives CASIDQASNQPQHF.